The next 10 T cell receptor beta chains were all read from a single sample in a study of T cell responses to AZD1222 COVID-19 vaccine. Measured with immunoSEQ multiplex PCR; TCRdb has only the in-frame clones, and not every one. This repertoire shows around 89,000 clones, under 95% found once; its top ten account for about 20%. The sample in question was peripheral blood, obtained on day 0 of AZD1222 vaccination. Receptors were obtained from an adult in good health.

J is TRBJ2-7 and V is TRBV7-2; no reliable D call. The germline gives CDR1 SGHTA, CDR2 FQGNSA. Between the trimmed V and J ends, which lost 5 bases and 3 bases, there was a span of 11 bases. CDR3 length: 13 amino acids. For the CDR3, the DNA is TGTGCCAGCAGCCAAAGATGGAACTACGAGCAGTACTTC. Amino acids: CASSQRWNYEQYF.

The gene calls are TRBV5-1 and TRBJ2-6; 9 nucleotides align to TRBD1. The CDR3 contains 19 residues. After removal of 4 bases from V and 0 bases from J, the junction contained 11 bases not matched to a gene. The germline V gene encodes CDR1 SGHRS and CDR2 YFSETQ. In DNA form, the CDR3 reads TGCGCCAGCAGCGCCGGACAGGGGCCGGTTGGCTCTGGGGCCAACGTCCTGACTTTC. Its protein product is CASSAGQGPVGSGANVLTF.

The V gene is TRBV7-9, the J gene TRBJ2-6; D is unresolved. CDR1 and CDR2 from the germline V gene are SEHNR and FQNEAQ (reference sequence). V lost 1 base and J 0 bases, leaving 4 bases between the germline ends. This CDR3 contains 15 residues. The chain's CDR3 is CASSLVLSGANVLTF. The CDR3 coding sequence is TGTGCCAGCAGCTTAGTCCTCTCTGGGGCCAACGTCCTGACTTTC.

This clone has a single count. CDR3 protein: CASSQDGTSREAFF. DNA for the CDR3: TGTGCCAGCAGCCAAGATGGGACATCCCGTGAAGCTTTCTTT. The V call is TRBV4-2, the J call TRBJ1-1; possibly TRBD1 for D (6 bases). V lost 0 bases and J 7 bases, leaving 12 bases between the germline ends. CDR3 length equals 14 residues. Germline V gives CDR1 LGHNA, CDR2 YNFKEQ.

The V call is TRBV6-5, the J call TRBJ1-2, with 8 bases that match TRBD1. The germline V gene encodes CDR1 MNHEY and CDR2 SVGAGI. Germline trimming cut 8 bases from V and 5 bases from J; bases unmatched to any gene: 10. The CDR3 covers 14 residues. CDR3 sequence (DNA): TGTGCCAGCTGCTCTACTAGGACAGGGTATGGCTACACCTTC. Amino acids: CASCSTRTGYGYTF.

The V gene is TRBV19, the J gene TRBJ2-1; D is possibly TRBD1 (6 bases). The germline V gene has CDR1 LNHDA and CDR2 SQIVND (reference sequence). Trimming stripped 6 bases from V and 2 bases from J, with 11 bases between. The CDR3 loop spans 14 amino acids. The DNA of the CDR3 is TGTGCCAGTAGAGACAGGACCCCCTACAATGAGCAGTTCTTC. This sequence encodes CASRDRTPYNEQFF.

The rearrangement uses TRBV10-3 and TRBJ2-5, with 7 bases matching TRBD2. With V trimmed by 6 bases and J by 5 bases, 12 bases remained unmatched. The V gene's germline CDR1 is ENHRY and CDR2 SYGVKD. The CDR3 sequence is 15 residues long. CDR3 coding DNA: TGTGCCATCAGGGGGGGAGGGGTGAGACCGGAGACCCAGTACTTC. Residues: CAIRGGGVRPETQYF.

The J gene is TRBJ2-3, the V gene TRBV29-1; D possibly corresponds to TRBD2 (5 bases). Trimming left V 3 bases short and J 6 bases short, with 13 bases between. The germline V gene has CDR1 SQVTM and CDR2 ANQGSEA. CDR3 length: 13 amino acids. The CDR3: CSVEAAASDTQYF. The CDR3 DNA reads as TGCAGCGTTGAGGCAGCCGCTAGCGATACGCAGTATTTT.

The V gene is TRBV7-8, the J gene TRBJ2-5; tentatively, D is TRBD2 (6 bases). Trimming took 5 bases from V and 2 from J, leaving 15 bases between them. Germline values: CDR1 SGHVS, CDR2 FQNEAQ. This CDR3 is built from 15 residues. The CDR3 loop is CASSPQGLLQETQYF. The CDR3 DNA reads as TGTGCCAGCAGCCCCCAGGGACTGTTACAAGAGACCCAGTACTTC.

CDR3 in DNA: TGTGCCAGCAGCCCGGGACAGCAGTATGGCTACACCTTC. Translated, it gives CASSPGQQYGYTF. V gene TRBV14 combines with J gene TRBJ1-2; 7 nucleotides agree with TRBD1. From germline, CDR1 is SGHDN and CDR2 FVKESK. The V segment lost 4 bases and the J segment 5 bases; nucleotides outside the gene matches: 4. The CDR3 spans 13 residues.